This record concerns one T cell receptor beta chain sequence. Its antigen remains unidentified. The sample originates from a study of T cells in localized non-small cell lung cancer. Study-wide points: Higher blood T cell density tracked longer overall survival. Uninvolved adjacent lung showed higher T cell clonality than tumor. The appearance of a median about 62 of the top 100 tumor clones was seen in adjacent lung.

V was pared by 7 bases and J by 7 bases, with 13 bases between. From germline, CDR1 is SNHLY and CDR2 FYNNEI. This CDR3 contains 12 residues. Profiled with immunoSEQ multiplex PCR; TCRdb holds only in-frame clones, not every one. The data hold tens of thousands of clones, with roughly 88% observed a single time. The chain carries TRBV2 and TRBJ1-1, with D unclear. The sequence was collected from a male donor aged 60 or older with stage II lung adenocarcinoma. This specimen was peripheral blood mononuclear cells, taken before any cancer treatment. The CDR3 DNA follows: TGTGCCAGCAAGGTCTTAGGACTTGAAGCTTTCTTT. Translating it yields CASKVLGLEAFF.